This paragraph reports one T cell receptor (beta chain). The antigen remains unidentified. The entry originates in a study of cytomegalovirus exposure and HLA in healthy donors. Study findings and constraints: A few V segments could not be told apart, such as TRBV6-2 and TRBV6-3, and were left out.

The donors were healthy bone marrow donors. PCR involved 60 Vbeta and 13 Jbeta primers. Assay used: immunoSEQ multiplex PCR; TCRdb lists only in-frame clones, some missing. The sample table sets out 140,000 to 150,000 clones. CDR3 length equals 16 residues. With 5 bases removed from V and 5 bases from J, the gap between germline ends came to 18 bases. Germline V CDR1 and CDR2: MDHEN, SYDVKM. The specimen was PBMCs. J is TRBJ2-2 and V is TRBV28, with D possibly matching TRBD1 (7 bases). The source is a woman in her forties or fifties in good health and CMV-seronegative. CDR3 protein: CASSPPEGAGTGELFF. The CDR3 DNA follows: TGTGCCAGCAGTCCCCCGGAGGGGGCTGGGACCGGGGAGCTGTTTTTT.